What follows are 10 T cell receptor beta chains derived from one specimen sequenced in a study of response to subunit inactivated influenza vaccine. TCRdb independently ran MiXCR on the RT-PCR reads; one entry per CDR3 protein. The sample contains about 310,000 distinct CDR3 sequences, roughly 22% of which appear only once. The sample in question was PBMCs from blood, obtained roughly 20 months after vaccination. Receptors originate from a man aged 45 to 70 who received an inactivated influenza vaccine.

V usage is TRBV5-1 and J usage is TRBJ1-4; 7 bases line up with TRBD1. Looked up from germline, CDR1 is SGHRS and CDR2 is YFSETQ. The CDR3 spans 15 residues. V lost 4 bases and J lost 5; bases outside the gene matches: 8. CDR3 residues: CASSPIQGRNEKLFF. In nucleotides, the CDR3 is TGCGCCAGCAGCCCCATACAGGGGAGAAATGAAAAACTGTTTTTT.

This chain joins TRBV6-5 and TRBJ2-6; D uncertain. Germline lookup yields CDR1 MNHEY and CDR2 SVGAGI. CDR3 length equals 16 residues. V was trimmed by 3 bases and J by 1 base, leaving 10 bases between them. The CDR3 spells CASSYMAVSGANVLTF. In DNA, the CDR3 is TGTGCCAGCAGTTATATGGCGGTATCTGGGGCCAACGTCCTGACTTTC.

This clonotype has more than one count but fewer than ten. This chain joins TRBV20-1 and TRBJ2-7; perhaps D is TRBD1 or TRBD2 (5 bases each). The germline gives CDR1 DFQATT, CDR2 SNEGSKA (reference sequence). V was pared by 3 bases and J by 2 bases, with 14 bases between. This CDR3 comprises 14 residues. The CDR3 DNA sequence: TGCAGTGCTAGGGGACGGCGTGAACCCTACGAGCAGTACTTC. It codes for CSARGRREPYEQYF.

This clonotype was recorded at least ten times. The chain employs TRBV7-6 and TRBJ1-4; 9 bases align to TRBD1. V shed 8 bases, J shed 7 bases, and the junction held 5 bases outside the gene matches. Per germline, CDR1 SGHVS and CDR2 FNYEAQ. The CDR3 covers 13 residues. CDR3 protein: CASGEDRGEKLFF. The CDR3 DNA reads TGTGCCAGCGGCGAGGACAGGGGTGAAAAACTGTTTTTT.

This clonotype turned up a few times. The CDR3 DNA follows: TGTGCCAGCAGTTCGACAGGGGGCGATCAGCCCCAGCATTTT. Translation: CASSSTGGDQPQHF. The genes are TRBV27 and TRBJ1-5; 10 bases are a match to TRBD1. The CDR3 extends over 14 amino acids. The germline gives CDR1 MNHEY, CDR2 SMNVEV (reference sequence). V lost 4 bases, J lost 5 bases, and 2 bases stayed unmatched.

CDR3 coding DNA: TGTGCCAGCAGTTACCTCCGACGGACAGGGGGCGGCTATGGCTACACCTTC. Translation gives CASSYLRRTGGGYGYTF. The V and J genes are TRBV6-2 or TRBV6-3 and TRBJ1-2; 11 bases align to TRBD1. Germline V lookup: CDR1 MNHEY, CDR2 SVGEGT. V lost 2 bases, J lost 4 bases, and 9 bases stayed unmatched. CDR3 length equals 17 residues.

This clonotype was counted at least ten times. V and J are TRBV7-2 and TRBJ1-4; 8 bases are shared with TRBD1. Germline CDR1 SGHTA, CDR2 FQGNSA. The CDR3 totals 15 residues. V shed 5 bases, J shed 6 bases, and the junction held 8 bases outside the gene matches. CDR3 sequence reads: CASSLSRGPHEKLFF. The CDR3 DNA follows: TGTGCCAGCAGCCTAAGCAGGGGGCCCCATGAAAAACTGTTTTTT.

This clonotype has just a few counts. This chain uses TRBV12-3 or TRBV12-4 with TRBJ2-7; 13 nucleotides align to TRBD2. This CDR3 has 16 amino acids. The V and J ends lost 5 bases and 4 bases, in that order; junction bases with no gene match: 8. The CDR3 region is CASSLRLAGGGYEQYF. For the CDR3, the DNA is TGTGCCAGCAGTCTCCGACTAGCGGGAGGAGGATACGAGCAGTACTTC.

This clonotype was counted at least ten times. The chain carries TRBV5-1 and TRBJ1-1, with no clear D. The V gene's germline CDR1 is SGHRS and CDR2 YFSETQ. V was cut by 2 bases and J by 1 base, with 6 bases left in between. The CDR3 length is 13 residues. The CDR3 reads CASSFGENTEAFF. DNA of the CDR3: TGCGCCAGCAGCTTTGGAGAGAACACTGAAGCTTTCTTT.

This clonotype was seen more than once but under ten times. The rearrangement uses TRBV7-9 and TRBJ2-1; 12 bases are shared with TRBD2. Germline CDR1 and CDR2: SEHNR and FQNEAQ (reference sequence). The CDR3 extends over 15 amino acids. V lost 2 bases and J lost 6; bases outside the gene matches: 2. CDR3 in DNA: TGTGCCAGCAGCTTAACTAGCGGGGGGTTCAATGAGCAGTTCTTC. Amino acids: CASSLTSGGFNEQFF.